This T cell receptor (beta chain) emerged from a study of blood T cell repertoires in COVID-19. Study-wide background: Both acute and convalescent COVID-19 samples were obtained from the United States, Italy and Spain. The cDNA or gDNA used as material had been derived from T cells, B-cell-depleted T cells, or PBMCs.

The CDR3 has 15 amino acids. Germline CDR1 and CDR2: SNHLY and FYNNEI. The J segment lost 4 bases and the V segment lost 7 bases, leaving 8 bases of the junction unmatched. Assay: immunoSEQ multiplex PCR; the TCRdb copy retains only in-frame clones and omits some. The data show 250,000 to 300,000 clones, around 90% seen once. This sequence originates from a woman in her forties with acute or convalescent COVID-19. Sequencing was done on a sample of peripheral blood. The rearrangement uses TRBV2 and TRBJ2-1; 9 nucleotides agree with TRBD2. The CDR3 sequence: CASKGRGGSYNEQFF. Here the CDR3 DNA reads TGTGCCAGCAAGGGGCGGGGGGGCTCTTACAATGAGCAGTTCTTC.